Below are 21 T cell receptor beta chains sequenced from a single sample in a study of control samples from healthy donors and cancer patients. Sequencing was performed with immunoSEQ multiplex PCR; in TCRdb, only in-frame clones are kept and a portion is missing. This sample has 55,000 to 85,000 clones, with around nine tenths found just once. Sequencing used PBMCs. Every receptor here comes from a man between 60 and 70 years old with lung cancer.

The chain combines TRBV27 with TRBJ2-3; 7 nucleotides match TRBD1. The CDR3 contains 15 residues. The germline CDR1 and CDR2 sequences are MNHEY and SMNVEV (reference sequence). V was pared by 6 bases and J by 0 bases, with 6 bases of the junction left unmatched. The CDR3 DNA is TGTGCCAGCAGCCACGACAGGGCTAGCACAGATACGCAGTATTTT. Its translation is CASSHDRASTDTQYF.

The chain has TRBV18 and TRBJ2-3; D unresolved. V was pared by 2 bases and J by 1 base, with 13 bases between. This CDR3 region has 16 residues. In germline, CDR1 is KGHSH, CDR2 LQKENI. CDR3 DNA sequence: TGTGCCAGCTCACCAGTTTTCCTGGGCGGCACAGATACGCAGTATTTT. It yields the protein CASSPVFLGGTDTQYF. The complete variable domain, with remaining parts taken from reference TRBV18 and TRBJ2-3, reads NAGVMQNPRHLVRRRGQEARLRCSPMKGHSHVYWYRQLPEEGLKFMVYLQKENIIDESGMPKERFSAEFPKEGPSILRIQQVVRGDSAAYFCASSPVFLGGTDTQYFGPGTRLTVL.

Only one count was recorded for this clone. This chain uses TRBV9 with TRBJ1-1, with a weak D call TRBD1 (6 bases). V was cut by 2 bases and J by 1 base, with 9 bases left in between. Germline values: CDR1 SGDLS, CDR2 YYNGEE. This CDR3 contains 14 residues. The CDR3 sequence: CASSVGTTNTEAFF. The CDR3, as DNA: TGTGCCAGCAGCGTTGGGACAACGAACACTGAAGCTTTCTTT.

The chain carries TRBV11-3 and TRBJ1-1; D call uncertain. Trimming stripped 5 bases from V and 6 bases from J, with 10 bases between. The CDR3 has 12 residues. The germline V gene has CDR1 SGHNT and CDR2 YENEEA. The CDR3 spells CASSPRGAEAFF. The CDR3 DNA is TGTGCCAGCAGCCCGCGGGGAGCTGAAGCTTTCTTT.

The J gene is TRBJ2-3, the V gene TRBV19; TRBD2 matches at 14 bases. The CDR3 contains 15 residues. V shed 4 bases and J 7 bases; nucleotides not matched to a gene: 4. Germline lookup yields CDR1 LNHDA and CDR2 SQIVND (reference sequence). The CDR3 bases are TGTGCCAGTAGTAGGACTAGCGGGGGGCAAAATACGCAGTATTTT. Its protein is CASSRTSGGQNTQYF. The whole variable domain, remainder taken from reference TRBV19 and TRBJ2-3, is DGGITQSPKYLFRKEGQNVTLSCEQNLNHDAMYWYRQDPGQGLRLIYYSQIVNDFQKGDIAEGYSVSREKKESFPLTVTSAQKNPTAFYLCASSRTSGGQNTQYFGPGTRLTVL.

V and J are TRBV2 and TRBJ1-6; D is unresolved. The CDR3 loop spans 14 amino acids. The germline V and J ends were trimmed by 7 bases and 0 bases, with 7 bases remaining between them. CDR1 is SNHLY, CDR2 FYNNEI, per germline. CDR3 nucleotide sequence: TGTGCCAGCAATCTGTTCTCCTATAATTCACCCCTCCACTTT. The encoded protein is CASNLFSYNSPLHF.

The chain combines TRBV2 with TRBJ2-5; D gene unclear. The germline V and J ends were trimmed by 4 bases and 4 bases, with 10 bases remaining between them. Germline CDR1 SNHLY, CDR2 FYNNEI. This CDR3 has 13 residues. CDR3 protein: CASSVLSGETQYF. In nucleotides, the CDR3 is TGTGCCAGCAGTGTGCTCTCCGGAGAGACCCAGTACTTC.

The rearrangement uses TRBV5-1 and TRBJ2-3, with TRBD1 as a possible D gene (6 bases). Germline-derived CDR1 and CDR2 are SGHRS and YFSETQ. V shed 4 bases and J shed 0 bases, with 18 bases lying between them. The CDR3 has 17 residues. As DNA, the CDR3 is TGCGCCAGCAGCCTTAGCAGGGGTCGGGGAAGCACAGATACGCAGTATTTT. Amino acid sequence: CASSLSRGRGSTDTQYF.

The chain employs TRBV4-1 and TRBJ1-2, with 7 bases that match TRBD1. Trimming at V came to 5 bases and at J to 1 base, leaving 10 bases not matched to a gene. Germline V gene sequence: CDR1 MGHRA, CDR2 YSYEKL. The CDR3 contains 16 residues. The CDR3 spells CASSGAGGDLNYGYTF. The CDR3 DNA reads TGCGCCAGCAGCGGGGCAGGGGGAGACCTTAACTATGGCTACACCTTC.

The V gene is TRBV14, the J gene TRBJ2-3, with D tentatively TRBD1 or TRBD2 (5 bases each). V lost 0 bases to trimming and J lost 8 bases, with 12 bases between them. The CDR3 runs 14 residues. Per germline, CDR1 SGHDN and CDR2 FVKESK. This chain's CDR3 is CASSQEGWGTTQYF. CDR3 nucleotides: TGTGCCAGCAGCCAAGAAGGGTGGGGGACTACGCAGTATTTT. Variable domain in full (rest from reference TRBV14 and TRBJ2-3): EAGVTQFPSHSVIEKGQTVTLRCDPISGHDNLYWYRRVMGKEIKFLLHFVKESKQDESGMPNNRFLAERTGGTYSTLKVQPAELEDSGVYFCASSQEGWGTTQYFGPGTRLTVL.

The chain couples TRBV6-8 to TRBJ2-5, with D possibly TRBD2 on 6 matching bases. This CDR3 has 18 amino acids. Germline V gene sequence: CDR1 MNHGY, CDR2 SAAAGT. Trimming stripped 6 bases from V and 5 bases from J, with 28 bases between. Written as DNA, the CDR3 is TGTGCCAGCAGCCTAGATAGCGGAGGGGCCCCCTTAGAGGAGACCCAGTACTTC. Amino acids: CASSLDSGGAPLEETQYF.

The chain carries TRBV11-3 and TRBJ2-3; 8 bases fit TRBD1. Germline CDR1 is SGHNT and CDR2 is YENEEA. This CDR3 contains 14 residues. Losses at the gene ends were 5 bases for V and 1 base for J; bases not matched to a gene: 2. CDR3 coding DNA: TGTGCCAGCAGCCCGGGACAGGGCACAGATACGCAGTATTTT. This encodes CASSPGQGTDTQYF.

The chain recombines TRBV7-8 with TRBJ2-7; the match to TRBD1 covers 8 bases. CDR1 is SGHVS, CDR2 FQNEAQ, per germline. The CDR3 is 15 amino acids. Losses at the gene ends were 2 bases for V and 7 bases for J; bases not matched to a gene: 10. The CDR3 sequence is CASSLTGRGQGEQYV. The CDR3 coding sequence is TGTGCCAGCAGCTTAACCGGCAGGGGGCAGGGGGAGCAGTACGTC.

This chain links TRBV30 with TRBJ2-1; D is uncertain. Germline loops: CDR1 GTSNPN, CDR2 SVGIG (reference sequence). There are 12 residues in the CDR3. V lost 4 bases, J lost 2 bases, and 6 bases lay in between. The CDR3 loop is CAWNPPYNEQFF. DNA for the CDR3: TGTGCCTGGAACCCGCCCTACAATGAGCAGTTCTTC. Looking up the rest from reference TRBV30 and TRBJ2-1 gives the full variable domain: SQTIHQWPATLVQPVGSPLSLECTVEGTSNPNLYWYRQAAGRGLQLLFYSVGIGQISSEVPQNLSASRPQDRQFILSSKKLLLSDSGFYLCAWNPPYNEQFFGPGTRLTVL.

This clone was observed a single time. The chain links TRBV7-8 to TRBJ1-3; TRBD1 is a possible D gene (5 bases). V was cut by 1 base and J by 13 bases, with 14 bases left in between. Germline CDR1 and CDR2: SGHVS and FQNEAQ. CDR3 size: 13 residues. CDR3 region: CASSLDVGRRIYF. The CDR3 region has the DNA TGTGCCAGCAGCTTAGATGTGGGACGCAGAATATATTTT.

This clone was counted only a few times. The chain carries TRBV10-2 and TRBJ2-7; no reliable D call. This CDR3 comprises 13 residues. CDR1 is WSHSY and CDR2 is SAAADI in the germline V gene. V was cut by 2 bases and J by 0 bases, with 5 bases left in between. Written as DNA, the CDR3 is TGCGCCAGCAGTGAGGCGAGCTCCTACGAGCAGTACGTC. Translating gives CASSEASSYEQYV.

CDR3 in DNA: TGTGCCAGCAGCACTCCCCTAGCGGGGGGCACAGATACGCAGTATTTT. This translates into CASSTPLAGGTDTQYF. The J gene is TRBJ2-3, the V gene TRBV6-2 or TRBV6-3, with 10 nucleotides matching TRBD2. Germline V gene sequence: CDR1 MNHEY, CDR2 SVGEGT. The CDR3 runs to 16 residues. V lost 6 bases to trimming and J lost 1 base; unmatched junction nucleotides: 7.

This clone was recorded only once. The chain combines TRBV5-1 with TRBJ1-1; TRBD1 is a possible D gene (5 bases). The germline V and J ends were trimmed by 2 bases and 1 base, with 6 bases remaining between them. Germline values: CDR1 SGHRS, CDR2 YFSETQ. The CDR3 spans 13 residues. The CDR3 reads CASSFQGNTEAFF. CDR3 in DNA: TGCGCCAGCAGCTTTCAGGGGAACACTGAAGCTTTCTTT.

CDR3 in DNA: TGTGCCATCAGTGAGGGATTCTCTGGAAACACCATATATTTT. Its translation: CAISEGFSGNTIYF. The J gene is TRBJ1-3, the V gene TRBV10-3; no clear D. Trimming stripped 2 bases from V and 0 bases from J, with 5 bases between. There are 14 residues in the CDR3. The germline CDR1 and CDR2 sequences are ENHRY and SYGVKD.

This clone was picked up one time. V usage is TRBV12-3 or TRBV12-4 and J usage is TRBJ1-5, with TRBD1 as a possible D gene (5 bases). This CDR3 comprises 13 residues. The V end was cut by 5 bases, the J end by 3 bases, with 8 bases between. CDR3 nucleotides: TGTGCCAGCAGTCGACAGAACAATCAGCCCCAGCATTTT. Translated: CASSRQNNQPQHF.

V gene TRBV29-1 combines with J gene TRBJ1-1; D is possibly TRBD1 (5 bases). The CDR3 is 12 residues long. Trimming cost V 4 bases and J 11 bases, with 17 bases left between them. Germline CDR1 SQVTM, CDR2 ANQGSEA. For the CDR3, the DNA is TGCAGCGTTGGAGAGGAGGGGAGGGTCGCTTTCTTT. Translation: CSVGEEGRVAFF.